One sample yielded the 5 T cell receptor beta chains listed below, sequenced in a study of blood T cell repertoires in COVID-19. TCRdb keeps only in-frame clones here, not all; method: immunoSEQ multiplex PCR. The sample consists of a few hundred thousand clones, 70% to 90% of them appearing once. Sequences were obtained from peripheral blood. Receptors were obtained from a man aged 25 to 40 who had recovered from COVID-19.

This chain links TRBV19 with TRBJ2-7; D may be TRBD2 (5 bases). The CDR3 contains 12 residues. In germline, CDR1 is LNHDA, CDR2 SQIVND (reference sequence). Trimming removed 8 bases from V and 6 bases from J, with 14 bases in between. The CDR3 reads CASSGPRGEQYF. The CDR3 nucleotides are TGTGCCAGTTCCGGGCCTCGGGGCGAGCAGTACTTC.

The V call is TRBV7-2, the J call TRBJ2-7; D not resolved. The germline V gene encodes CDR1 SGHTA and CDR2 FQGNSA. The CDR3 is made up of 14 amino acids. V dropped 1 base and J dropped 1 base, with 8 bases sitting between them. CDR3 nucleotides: TGTGCCAGCAGCTTAGAACGACAATCCTACGAGCAGTACTTC. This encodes CASSLERQSYEQYF.

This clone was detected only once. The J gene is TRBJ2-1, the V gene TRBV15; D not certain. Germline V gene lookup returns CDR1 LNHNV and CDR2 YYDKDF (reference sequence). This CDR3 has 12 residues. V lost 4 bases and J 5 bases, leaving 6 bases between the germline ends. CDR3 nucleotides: TGTGCCACCAGCACCAACAACAATGAGCAGTTCTTC. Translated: CATSTNNNEQFF.

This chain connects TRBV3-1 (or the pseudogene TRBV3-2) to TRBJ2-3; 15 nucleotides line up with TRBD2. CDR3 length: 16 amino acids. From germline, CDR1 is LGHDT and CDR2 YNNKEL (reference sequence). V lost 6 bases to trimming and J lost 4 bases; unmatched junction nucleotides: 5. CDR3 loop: CASRPGLAGGSDTQYF. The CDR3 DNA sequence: TGTGCCAGCAGACCGGGACTAGCGGGGGGCTCAGATACGCAGTATTTT.

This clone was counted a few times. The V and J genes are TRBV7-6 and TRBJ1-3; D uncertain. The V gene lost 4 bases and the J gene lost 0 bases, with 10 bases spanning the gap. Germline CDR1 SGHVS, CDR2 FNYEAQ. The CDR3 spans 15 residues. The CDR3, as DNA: TGTGCCAGCAGCTCCCCCTACCTCTCTGGAAACACCATATATTTT. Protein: CASSSPYLSGNTIYF. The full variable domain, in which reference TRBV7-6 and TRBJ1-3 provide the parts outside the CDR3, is GAGVSQSPRYKVTKRGQDVALRCDPISGHVSLYWYRQALGQGPEFLTYFNYEAQQDKSGLPNDRFSAERPEGSISTLTIQRTEQRDSAMYRCASSSPYLSGNTIYFGEGSWLTVV.